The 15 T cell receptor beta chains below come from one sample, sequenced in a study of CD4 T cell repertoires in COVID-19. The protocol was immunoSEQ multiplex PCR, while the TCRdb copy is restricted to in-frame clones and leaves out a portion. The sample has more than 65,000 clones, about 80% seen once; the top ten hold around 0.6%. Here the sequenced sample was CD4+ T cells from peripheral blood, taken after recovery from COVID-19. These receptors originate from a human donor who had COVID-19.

The CDR3 nucleotides read TGTGCCAGCAGACGGGACAGGGACTATGGCTACACCTTC. Encoded protein: CASRRDRDYGYTF. The rearrangement joins TRBV27 to TRBJ1-2, with TRBD1 identical over 9 bases. Germline CDR1 MNHEY, CDR2 SMNVEV (reference sequence). This CDR3 comprises 13 residues. Unmatched junction bases numbered 2, after V lost 6 bases and J lost 3 bases.

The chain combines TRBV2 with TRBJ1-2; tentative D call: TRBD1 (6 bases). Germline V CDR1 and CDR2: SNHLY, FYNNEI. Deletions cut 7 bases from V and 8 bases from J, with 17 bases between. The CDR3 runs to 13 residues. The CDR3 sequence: CASMTGYETGYTF. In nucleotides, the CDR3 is TGTGCCAGCATGACAGGATATGAGACGGGCTACACCTTC.

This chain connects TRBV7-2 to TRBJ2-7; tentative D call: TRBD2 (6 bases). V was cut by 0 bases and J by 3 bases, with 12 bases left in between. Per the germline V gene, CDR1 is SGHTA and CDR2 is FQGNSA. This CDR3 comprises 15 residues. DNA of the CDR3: TGTGCCAGCAGCTTAGCTGGGGCTAGCGACTACGAGCAGTACTTC. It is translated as CASSLAGASDYEQYF. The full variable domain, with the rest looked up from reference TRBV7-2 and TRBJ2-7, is GAGVSQSPSNKVTEKGKDVELRCDPISGHTALYWYRQSLGQGLEFLIYFQGNSAPDKSGLPSDRFSAERTGGSVSTLTIQRTQQEDSAVYLCASSLAGASDYEQYFGPGTRLTVT.

This CDR3 reads CASRPALNTEAFF. In DNA, the CDR3 is TGTGCCAGCAGACCCGCCCTCAACACTGAAGCTTTCTTT. The V and J genes are TRBV27 and TRBJ1-1; D unclear. CDR3 size: 13 residues. V lost 6 bases, J lost 2 bases, and 10 bases lay in between. From germline, CDR1 is MNHEY and CDR2 SMNVEV (reference sequence).

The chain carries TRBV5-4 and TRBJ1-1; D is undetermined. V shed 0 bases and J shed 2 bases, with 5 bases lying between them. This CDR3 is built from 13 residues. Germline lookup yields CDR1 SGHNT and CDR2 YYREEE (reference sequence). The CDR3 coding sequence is TGTGCCAGCAGCTTGGACAGAAACACTGAAGCTTTCTTT. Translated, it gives CASSLDRNTEAFF.

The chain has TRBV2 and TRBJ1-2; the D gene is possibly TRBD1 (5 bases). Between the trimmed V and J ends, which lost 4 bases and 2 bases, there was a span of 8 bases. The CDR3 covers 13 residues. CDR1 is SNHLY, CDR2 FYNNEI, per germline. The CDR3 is CASSGGGNYGYTF. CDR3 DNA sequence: TGTGCCAGCAGTGGGGGGGGAAACTATGGCTACACCTTC.

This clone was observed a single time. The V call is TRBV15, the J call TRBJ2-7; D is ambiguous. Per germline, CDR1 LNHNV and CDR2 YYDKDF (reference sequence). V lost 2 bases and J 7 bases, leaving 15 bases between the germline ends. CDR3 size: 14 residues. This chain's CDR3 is CATSRFRHMGEQYF. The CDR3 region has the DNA TGTGCCACCAGCAGATTTAGACACATGGGTGAGCAGTACTTC.

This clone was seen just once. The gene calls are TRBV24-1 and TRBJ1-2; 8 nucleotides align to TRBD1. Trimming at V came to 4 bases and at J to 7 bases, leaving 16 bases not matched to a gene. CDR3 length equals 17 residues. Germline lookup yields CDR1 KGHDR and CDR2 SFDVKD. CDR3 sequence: CATSENRRQGRVGGYTF. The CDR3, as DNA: TGTGCCACCAGTGAGAACCGTCGACAGGGGAGGGTAGGTGGCTACACCTTC.

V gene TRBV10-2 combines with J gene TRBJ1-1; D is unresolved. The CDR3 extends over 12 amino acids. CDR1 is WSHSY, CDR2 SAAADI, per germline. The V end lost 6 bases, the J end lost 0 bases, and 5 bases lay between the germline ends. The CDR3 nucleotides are TGCGCCAGCAGGGCCATGAACACTGAAGCTTTCTTT. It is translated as CASRAMNTEAFF.

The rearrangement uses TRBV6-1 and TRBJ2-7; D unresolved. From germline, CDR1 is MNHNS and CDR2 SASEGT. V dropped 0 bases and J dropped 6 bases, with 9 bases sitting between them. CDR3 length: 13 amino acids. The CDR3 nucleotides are TGTGCCAGCAGTGAAGCGCGACCCTCCGAGCAGTACTTC. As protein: CASSEARPSEQYF.

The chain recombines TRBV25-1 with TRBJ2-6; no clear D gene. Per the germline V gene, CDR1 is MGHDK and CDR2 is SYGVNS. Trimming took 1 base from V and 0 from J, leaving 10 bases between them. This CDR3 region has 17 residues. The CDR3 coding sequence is TGTGCCAGCAGTGAATTTGGTAGGAGCTCTGGGGCCAACGTCCTGACTTTC. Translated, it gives CASSEFGRSSGANVLTF. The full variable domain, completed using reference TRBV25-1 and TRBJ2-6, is EADIYQTPRYLVIGTGKKITLECSQTMGHDKMYWYQQDPGMELHLIHYSYGVNSTEKGDLSSESTVSRIRTEHFPLTLESARPSHTSQYLCASSEFGRSSGANVLTFGAGSRLTVL.

DNA for the CDR3: TGTGCCAGCAGCTTAGATGACTGGGTCCCAAGGGAAAAACTGTTTTTT. Its protein product is CASSLDDWVPREKLFF. The rearrangement links TRBV7-9 to TRBJ1-4; the D is unclear. The V gene lost 1 base and the J gene lost 8 bases, with 17 bases spanning the gap. The CDR3 length is 16 residues. Per germline, CDR1 SEHNR and CDR2 FQNEAQ (reference sequence).

The CDR3 loop reads CASSLFGDTQYF. For the CDR3, the DNA is TGTGCCAGCAGCTTATTCGGGGATACGCAGTATTTT. The rearrangement joins TRBV7-9 to TRBJ2-3, with D uncertain. The CDR3 contains 12 residues. Germline V gene lookup returns CDR1 SEHNR and CDR2 FQNEAQ (reference sequence). Trimming took off 2 bases at V and 6 bases at J, with 6 bases between the two ends.

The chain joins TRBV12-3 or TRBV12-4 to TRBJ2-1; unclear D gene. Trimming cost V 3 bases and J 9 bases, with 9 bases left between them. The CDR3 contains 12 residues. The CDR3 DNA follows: TGTGCCAGCAGTTTTTATTCGGGTGAGCAGTTCTTC. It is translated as CASSFYSGEQFF.

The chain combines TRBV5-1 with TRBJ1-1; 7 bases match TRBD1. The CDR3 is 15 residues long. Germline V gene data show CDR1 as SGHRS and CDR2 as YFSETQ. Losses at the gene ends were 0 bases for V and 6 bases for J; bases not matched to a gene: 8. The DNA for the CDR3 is TGCGCCAGCAGCTTGGAACCAGGGGGGTACTCTGAAGCTTTCTTT. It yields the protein CASSLEPGGYSEAFF.